This TCR beta chain was sequenced in a study of blood T cells in healthy people across ages. About the study: Every two T cells gave about one barcoded beta molecule via template switching. Study results and caveats: Across the age range, TCR beta diversity per million T cells fell in a roughly linear way. Naive T cell percentage showed a strong correlation with TCR beta diversity.

Remarks on this clonotype: What it binds is unknown.

Using a J-beta primer mix together with a sample-barcoded 5' primer, a second PCR was run for about 6 to 12 cycles. MiXCR was run by TCRdb on the 5' RACE reads, yielding one entry per CDR3 protein. Here the sample spans some 800,000 distinct CDR3 sequences, approximately 44% being singletons. The CDR3 loop spans 14 amino acids. Per germline, CDR1 DFQATT and CDR2 SNEGSKA (reference sequence). The V segment lost 6 bases and the J segment 5 bases; nucleotides outside the gene matches: 7. This sequence joins TRBV20-1 and TRBJ1-6, with TRBD1 matching over 7 bases. The TCR sequence derives from a man between 60 and 75 years old in good health. The specimen sequenced was blood. CDR3 loop: CSARTGPNNSPLHF. As DNA, the CDR3 is TGCAGTGCGAGGACAGGACCTAATAATTCACCCCTCCACTTT.